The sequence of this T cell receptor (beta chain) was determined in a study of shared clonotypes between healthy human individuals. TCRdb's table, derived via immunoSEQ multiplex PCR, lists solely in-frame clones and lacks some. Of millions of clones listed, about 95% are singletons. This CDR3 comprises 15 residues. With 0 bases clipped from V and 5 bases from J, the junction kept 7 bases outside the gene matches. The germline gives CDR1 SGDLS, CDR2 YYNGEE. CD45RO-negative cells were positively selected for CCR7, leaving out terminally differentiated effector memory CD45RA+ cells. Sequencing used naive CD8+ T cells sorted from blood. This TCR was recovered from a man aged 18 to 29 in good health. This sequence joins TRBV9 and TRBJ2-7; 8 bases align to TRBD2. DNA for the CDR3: TGTGCCAGCAGCGTAGGTAGCGGGGAAGGCAACGAGCAGTACTTC. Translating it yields CASSVGSGEGNEQYF.